These T cell receptor beta chains were read from a single sample in a study of OX40 agonist ivuxolimab in advanced cancers. This table comes from immunoSEQ multiplex PCR, and its TCRdb copy is limited to in-frame clones, with some not included. The table lists tens of thousands of clones, over 80% of them singletons. This specimen was CD4+ or CD8+ T cells sorted from blood, taken in a trial of the OX40 agonist ivuxolimab. The receptors originated from an adult with an advanced solid tumor such as melanoma, head and neck, liver or kidney cancer. The CDR3 runs from the conserved cysteine through the conserved F or W. The D gene is left open where the match is weak.

V gene,D gene,CDR3 protein
TRBV28,.,CASSLDYRSYEQYF
TRBV18,.,CASSMGKVAEAFF
TRBV18,TRBD1,CASSQSRGSYNSPLHF
TRBV18,.,CASSPSMQNQPQHF
TRBV6-5,TRBD1,CASSPPQGAFTEAFF
TRBV9,TRBD1,CASSASVDRGGYEQYF
TRBV28,TRBD1,CASRLPGGKDTQYF
TRBV28,TRBD2,CASSLPSGVEQFF
TRBV6-6,.,CASSYGQNNGNTIYF
TRBV7-3,TRBD1,CASSLWGTGPGANVLTF
TRBV6-6,.,CASSYSDRGSYEQYF
TRBV27,.,CASSRAVTDTQYF
TRBV19,.,CASSISSDEKLFF
TRBV29-1,.,CSEGTGGGNEQFF
TRBV18,.,CASSPTPTFSGNTIYF
TRBV6-5,.,CASRLAFGELFF
TRBV7-3,TRBD1,CASSIGQGALEQFF
TRBV19,TRBD1,CASRGWDRDMNTEAFF
TRBV4-1,TRBD1,CASRRTGTGDMEQYF
TRBV19,.,CASSIEGNQPQHF
TRBV30,TRBD1,CAWSVGGTDSNTIYF
TRBV6-5,.,CATTRSYEQYF
TRBV9,TRBD1,CASSTRQGVGEQYF
TRBV2,.,CASRLRDGGYEQYF
TRBV7-2,TRBD1,CASSLGAGGNSPLHF
TRBV28,.,CASSLFSPATNEKLFF
TRBV6-4,.,CASSAGPRGEQFF
TRBV5-5,.,CASILGAGENYGYTF
TRBV28,.,CASSPSQGLRLTIYF
TRBV5-4,.,CASSLGSGMISGNTIYF
TRBV5-8,.,CASSLAPSGVPYEQYF
TRBV7-9,.,CASSSTVWAPGELFF
TRBV18,.,CASSREGINYGYTF
TRBV27,.,CASSFWTPGAGELFF
TRBV6-6,.,CASSYSGVMNTEAFF
TRBV14,.,CASSQEGETQYF
TRBV28,.,CASFSGKGPRNQPQHF
TRBV6-5,TRBD1,CASSSLGQLNYGYTF
TRBV5-6,.,CASSFLPGRDEKLFF
TRBV5-6,.,CASSRAGNTIYF
TRBV9,.,CASSGGGLNTEAFF
TRBV19,.,CASSIGTAGFFF
TRBV5-4,.,CASSPRTTGDTQYF
TRBV5-4,.,CASSQVSTEAFF
TRBV10-3,.,CAISEGGYEQYF
TRBV7-8,TRBD2,CASSLGLAGNNEQFF
TRBV4-1,TRBD2,CASSLSISGSNDEQFF
TRBV7-6,.,CASSLAFLQNTEAFF
TRBV19,.,CASSTLLSGQYGYTF
TRBV10-3,.,CAILRSSGNTIYF